The clone carrying this T cell receptor (beta chain) was picked up one time. Its matching antigen is unknown. This sample stems from a study of shared clonotypes between healthy human individuals. Points from the study as a whole: Rarefaction revealed incomplete sorted-subset sequencing despite large depth. Richness estimates generally favored naive over memory subsets.

CDR1 is MNHEY, CDR2 SMNVEV, per germline (reference sequence). Trimming left V 2 bases short and J 5 bases short, with 12 bases between. The CDR3 is made up of 14 amino acids. Here immunoSEQ multiplex PCR was the method, and the copy in TCRdb shows in-frame clones only, minus some. The data show about 590,000 clones, about 95% seen once. CD45RO-negative, CCR7-positively selected cells formed the naive CD8 fraction, excluding terminally differentiated effector memory CD45RA+ cells. The TCR sequence derives from a woman aged 25 to 45 in good health. J is TRBJ2-5 and V is TRBV27; no reliable D call. The sample consisted of naive CD8+ T cells sorted from blood. Here the CDR3 DNA reads TGTGCCAGCAGTTTAGTAGGTAGCTTGGAGACCCAGTACTTC. Residues: CASSLVGSLETQYF.